This is a list of T cell receptor beta chains from one sample in a study of Ad26.COV2.S vaccination and SARS-CoV-2 variants. Assay: immunoSEQ multiplex PCR; the TCRdb copy retains only in-frame clones and omits some. Among fewer than 400,000 clones, more than 85% were seen once, and the ten largest hold 3.5%. The sequencing here drew on peripheral blood, taken in a trial of Ad26.COV2.S vaccine versus placebo. The receptors originated from a person aged 18 to 65 who received the Ad26.COV2.S COVID-19 vaccine or a placebo. Each CDR3 is given with its conserved first and last residue. The D gene is left open where the match is weak. Size tells how often a clone was seen (once, few, many) or the class of an expanded clone, and some rows leave it out.

>TRBV2|NA|TRBJ1-1|TRBD1
CASSEALQGAEAFF
TGTGCCAGCAGTGAAGCGCTTCAGGGGGCTGAAGCTTTCTTT
>TRBV11-2|NA|TRBJ2-5|NA
CASSKETQYF
TGTGCCAGCAGCAAAGAGACCCAGTACTTC
>TRBV7-9|few|TRBJ2-7|NA
CASSGSPGEQYF
TGTGCCAGCAGCGGGTCACCCGGCGAGCAGTACTTC
>TRBV4-2|once|TRBJ2-7|NA
CASSLEATGLVYEQYF
TGTGCCAGCAGCCTAGAAGCCACAGGACTTGTCTACGAGCAGTACTTC
>TRBV5-1|NA|TRBJ2-5|NA
CASSLDLSQETQYF
TGCGCCAGCAGCTTGGATCTTAGTCAAGAGACCCAGTACTTC
>TRBV28|NA|TRBJ1-1|NA
CASSLFGPVRNTEAFF
TGTGCCAGCAGTTTATTCGGTCCGGTACGGAACACTGAAGCTTTCTTT
>TRBV3-1/TRBV3-2|NA|TRBJ1-4|NA
CASSQDKWDVGEKLFF
TGTGCCAGCAGCCAAGATAAATGGGACGTCGGTGAAAAACTGTTTTTT
>TRBV20-1|once|TRBJ1-6|NA
CSASSGASSYNSPLHF
TGCAGTGCTAGTTCCGGGGCTAGCTCCTATAATTCACCCCTCCACTTT
>TRBV3-1/TRBV3-2|few|TRBJ1-6|NA
CASSQVSPRGGSPLHF
TGTGCCAGCAGCCAAGTCTCTCCCAGGGGAGGGTCACCCCTCCACTTT
>TRBV20-1|NA|TRBJ1-6|TRBD1
CSASRQGNSPLHF
TGCAGTGCTAGTCGACAGGGCAATTCACCCCTCCACTTT
>TRBV19|NA|TRBJ2-1|TRBD2
CASSIRAGGSSYNEQFF
TGTGCCAGTAGTATCAGGGCGGGGGGGAGCTCCTACAATGAGCAGTTCTTC
>TRBV5-1|NA|TRBJ2-1|NA
CASSRGGWGDLYNEQFF
TGCGCCAGCAGCAGGGGTGGGTGGGGGGACCTATACAATGAGCAGTTCTTC
>TRBV7-2|NA|TRBJ2-5|NA
CASSSQRGGRETQYF
TGTGCCAGCAGCTCCCAGAGGGGGGGGAGAGAGACCCAGTACTTC
>TRBV5-6|NA|TRBJ2-2|NA
CASTPLGSGGTGELFF
TGTGCCAGCACCCCGTTAGGGTCGGGTGGCACCGGGGAGCTGTTTTTT
>TRBV6-5|NA|TRBJ1-2|NA
CASSANNYGYTF
TGTGCCAGCAGCGCGAATAACTATGGCTACACCTTC
>TRBV19|few|TRBJ2-3|NA
CASSISGSTDTQYF
TGTGCCAGTAGTATCAGTGGCAGCACAGATACGCAGTATTTT
>TRBV19|NA|TRBJ1-6|NA
CATSLRVSNSPLHF
TGTGCCACCTCCCTCAGGGTTTCTAATTCACCCCTCCACTTT
>TRBV6-5|NA|TRBJ2-5|NA
CASSRAGSYQETQYF
TGTGCCAGCAGTAGGGCGGGGAGCTACCAAGAGACCCAGTACTTC
>TRBV5-1|NA|TRBJ2-5|NA
CASSLGTHQETQYF
TGCGCCAGCAGCCTCGGGACCCACCAAGAGACCCAGTACTTC
>TRBV5-1|NA|TRBJ2-5|NA
CASSLRQASLQETQYF
TGCGCCAGCAGCTTAAGACAGGCCTCCTTACAAGAGACCCAGTACTTC
>TRBV4-2|NA|TRBJ2-5|TRBD2
CASSQVLLAGGQETQYF
TGTGCCAGCAGCCAAGTGTTACTAGCGGGGGGACAAGAGACCCAGTACTTC
>TRBV12-3/TRBV12-4|NA|TRBJ2-5|NA
CASSSPAETQYF
TGTGCCAGCAGTTCCCCGGCGGAGACCCAGTACTTC
>TRBV9|few|TRBJ2-7|NA
CASSVVPGLEQYF
TGTGCCAGCAGCGTAGTACCAGGTTTAGAGCAGTACTTC
>TRBV27|NA|TRBJ2-1|TRBD1
CASSPGTGGREQFF
TGTGCCAGCAGTCCCGGGACAGGGGGCCGGGAGCAGTTCTTC
>TRBV19|NA|TRBJ1-4|TRBD1
CASNNRGIGEKLFF
TGTGCCAGTAACAACAGGGGAATAGGAGAAAAACTGTTTTTT
>TRBV2|NA|TRBJ2-5|TRBD2
CASSTGLAGAETQYF
TGTGCCAGCAGCACCGGACTAGCGGGGGCCGAGACCCAGTACTTC
>TRBV6-5|NA|TRBJ2-7|NA
CASSYDRKSYEQYF
TGTGCCAGCAGTTACGACAGGAAATCCTACGAGCAGTACTTC
>TRBV6-5|NA|TRBJ1-2|NA
CASSYSRGNGYTF
TGTGCCAGCAGTTACTCGAGGGGGAATGGCTACACCTTC
>TRBV28|NA|TRBJ2-6|NA
CASRTRGGANVLTF
TGTGCCAGCAGGACTAGGGGTGGGGCCAACGTCCTGACTTTC
>TRBV6-5|NA|TRBJ1-6|TRBD1
CASTRGQGPLHF
TGTGCCAGCACTCGAGGACAGGGCCCCCTCCACTTT
>TRBV12-5|NA|TRBJ2-1|TRBD1
CASGQDRVNEQFF
TGTGCTAGTGGTCAAGACAGGGTCAATGAGCAGTTCTTC